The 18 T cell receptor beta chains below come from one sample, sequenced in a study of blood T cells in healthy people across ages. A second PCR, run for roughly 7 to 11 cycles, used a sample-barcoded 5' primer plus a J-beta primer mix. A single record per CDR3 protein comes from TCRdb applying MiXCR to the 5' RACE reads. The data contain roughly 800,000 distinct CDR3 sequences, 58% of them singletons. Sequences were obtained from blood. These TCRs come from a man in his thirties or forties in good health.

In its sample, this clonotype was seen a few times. In nucleotides, the CDR3 is TGTGCCAGCAGCCTAAATATCAATGAGCAGTACTTC. Translating it yields CASSLNINEQYF. J is TRBJ2-4 and V is TRBV3-1; D is undetermined. This CDR3 has 12 amino acids. V shed 4 bases and J shed 13 bases, with 14 bases lying between them. Germline CDR1 is LGHDT and CDR2 is YNNKEL (reference sequence).

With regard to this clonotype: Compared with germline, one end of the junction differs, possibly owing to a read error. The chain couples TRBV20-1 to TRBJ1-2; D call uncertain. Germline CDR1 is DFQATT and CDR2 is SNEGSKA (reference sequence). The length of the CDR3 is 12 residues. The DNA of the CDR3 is TGCATTGCTAGTCACAGCGGTGGTGGCTACACCTTC. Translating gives CIASHSGGGYTF.

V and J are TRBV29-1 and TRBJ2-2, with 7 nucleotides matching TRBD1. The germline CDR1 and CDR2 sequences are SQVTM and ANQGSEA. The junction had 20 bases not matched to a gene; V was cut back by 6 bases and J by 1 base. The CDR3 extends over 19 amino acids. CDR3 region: CSVRGLEEGSSLNTGELFF. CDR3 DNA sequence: TGCAGCGTGAGGGGGCTAGAAGAGGGGTCATCCCTGAACACCGGGGAGCTGTTTTTT.

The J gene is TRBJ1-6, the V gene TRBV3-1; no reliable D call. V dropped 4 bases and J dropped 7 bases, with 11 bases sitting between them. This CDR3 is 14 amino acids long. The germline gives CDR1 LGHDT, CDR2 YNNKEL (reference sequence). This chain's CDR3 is CASSPEVYNSPLHF. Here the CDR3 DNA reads TGTGCCAGCAGCCCAGAAGTCTACAATTCACCCCTCCACTTT.

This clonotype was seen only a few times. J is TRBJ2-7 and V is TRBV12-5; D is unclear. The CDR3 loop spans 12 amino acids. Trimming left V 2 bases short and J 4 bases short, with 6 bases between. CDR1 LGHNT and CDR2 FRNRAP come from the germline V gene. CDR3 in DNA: TGTGCTAGTGGTTTGAACCCGTACGAGCAGTACTTC. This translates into CASGLNPYEQYF.

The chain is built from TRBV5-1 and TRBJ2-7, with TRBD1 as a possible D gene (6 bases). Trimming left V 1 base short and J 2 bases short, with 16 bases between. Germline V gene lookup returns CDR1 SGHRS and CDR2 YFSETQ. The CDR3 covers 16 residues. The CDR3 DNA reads TGCGCCAGCAGCTTGACTCGGGACACGAATACCTACGAGCAGTACTTC. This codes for CASSLTRDTNTYEQYF.

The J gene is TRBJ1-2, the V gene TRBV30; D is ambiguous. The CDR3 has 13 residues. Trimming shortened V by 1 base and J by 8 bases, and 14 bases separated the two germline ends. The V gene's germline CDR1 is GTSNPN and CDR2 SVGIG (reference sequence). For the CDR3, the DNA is TGTGCCTGGAGTGCTTTGTTTACGGGAGGCTACACCTTC. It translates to CAWSALFTGGYTF.

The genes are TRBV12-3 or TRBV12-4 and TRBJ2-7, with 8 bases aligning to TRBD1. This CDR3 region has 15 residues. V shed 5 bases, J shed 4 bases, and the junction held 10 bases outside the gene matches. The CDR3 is CASSPATGAKYEQYF. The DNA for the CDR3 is TGTGCCAGCAGTCCAGCGACAGGGGCTAAATACGAGCAGTACTTC.

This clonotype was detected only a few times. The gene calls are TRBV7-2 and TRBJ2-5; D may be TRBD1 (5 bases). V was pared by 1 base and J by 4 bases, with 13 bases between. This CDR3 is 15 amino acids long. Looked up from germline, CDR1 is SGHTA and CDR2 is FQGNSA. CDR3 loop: CASSLDDSRIETQYF. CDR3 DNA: TGTGCCAGCAGCTTAGACGACAGTCGGATAGAGACCCAGTACTTC.

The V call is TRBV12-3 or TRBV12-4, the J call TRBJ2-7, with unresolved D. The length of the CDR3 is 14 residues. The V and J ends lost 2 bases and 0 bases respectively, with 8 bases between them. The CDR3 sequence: CASSLYLSSYEQYF. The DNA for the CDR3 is TGTGCCAGCAGTTTATACTTAAGCTCCTACGAGCAGTACTTC.

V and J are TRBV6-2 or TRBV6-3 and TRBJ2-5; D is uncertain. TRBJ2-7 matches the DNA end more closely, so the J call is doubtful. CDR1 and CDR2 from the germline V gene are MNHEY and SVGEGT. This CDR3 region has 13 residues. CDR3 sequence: CASSYSNYYEQYF. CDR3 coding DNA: TGTGCCAGCAGTTACTCGAATTACTACGAGCAGTACTTC.

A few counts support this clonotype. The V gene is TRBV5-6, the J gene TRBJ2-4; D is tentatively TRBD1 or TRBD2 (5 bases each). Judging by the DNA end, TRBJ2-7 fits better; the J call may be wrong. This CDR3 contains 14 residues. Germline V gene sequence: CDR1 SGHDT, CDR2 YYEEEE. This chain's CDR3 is CASSRGDGIYEQYF. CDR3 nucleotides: TGTGCCAGCAGCCGAGGGGACGGAATCTACGAGCAGTACTTC.

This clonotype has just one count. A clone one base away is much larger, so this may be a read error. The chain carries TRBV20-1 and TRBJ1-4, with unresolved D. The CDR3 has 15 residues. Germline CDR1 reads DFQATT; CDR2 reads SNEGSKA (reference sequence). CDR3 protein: CRARPPRATNEKLFF. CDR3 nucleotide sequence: TGCAGAGCTAGACCCCCCCGCGCAACTAATGAAAAACTGTTTTTT.

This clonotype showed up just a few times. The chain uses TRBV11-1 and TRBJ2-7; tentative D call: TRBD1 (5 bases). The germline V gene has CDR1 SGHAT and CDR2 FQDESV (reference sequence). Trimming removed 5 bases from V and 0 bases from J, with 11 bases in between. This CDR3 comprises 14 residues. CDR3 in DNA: TGTGCCAGCAGCCCGGACACCCCCTCCTACGAGCAGTACTTC. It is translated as CASSPDTPSYEQYF.

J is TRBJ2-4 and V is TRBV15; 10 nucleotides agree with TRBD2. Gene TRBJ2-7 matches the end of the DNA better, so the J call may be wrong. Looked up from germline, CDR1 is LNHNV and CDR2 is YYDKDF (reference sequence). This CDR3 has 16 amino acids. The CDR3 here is CATSRDQAGGRNEQYF. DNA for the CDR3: TGTGCCACCAGCAGAGATCAAGCGGGGGGGCGAAACGAGCAGTACTTC.

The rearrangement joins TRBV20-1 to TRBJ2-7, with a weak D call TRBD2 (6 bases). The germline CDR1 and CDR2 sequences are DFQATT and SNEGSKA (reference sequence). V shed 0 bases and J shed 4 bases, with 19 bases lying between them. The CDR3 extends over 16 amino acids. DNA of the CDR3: TGCAGTGCTAGAGATTTGGTGGGACTTGTATCATACGAGCAGTACTTC. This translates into CSARDLVGLVSYEQYF.

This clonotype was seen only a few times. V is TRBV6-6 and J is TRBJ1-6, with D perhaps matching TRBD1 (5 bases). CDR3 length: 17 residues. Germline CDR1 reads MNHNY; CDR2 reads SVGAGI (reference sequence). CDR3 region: CASKVQDTSSYNSPLHF. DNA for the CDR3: TGTGCGTCCAAAGTCCAGGACACCAGCTCCTATAATTCACCCCTCCACTTT.

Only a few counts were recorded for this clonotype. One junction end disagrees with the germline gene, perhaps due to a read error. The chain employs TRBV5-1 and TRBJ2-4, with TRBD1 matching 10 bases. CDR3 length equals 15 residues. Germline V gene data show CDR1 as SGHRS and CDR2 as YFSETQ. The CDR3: CASRLGTGVKNIQYF. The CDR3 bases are TGCGCCAGCAGATTGGGGACAGGGGTTAAAAACATTCAGTACTTC.